This is a list of T cell receptor beta chains from one sample in a study of human T cells and chemical hapten exposure. Each CDR3 protein is one row after TCRdb ran MiXCR on the RACE reads. Among 180,000 or so distinct CDR3 sequences listed, 20% to 25% were seen once. Specimen: whole blood, collected in connection with sensitization to the hapten diphenylcyclopropenone (DPC). These receptors came from a woman between 50 and 59 years old with alopecia areata. Some clones in this sample may be carry-over from other donors' samples. Both conserved end residues are part of each CDR3. Expanded clones are given a class, and other clones once, few, many or no size at all.

TRBV5-1	few	TRBJ2-1	CASSPVGGSYNEQFF
TRBV30	few	TRBJ1-4	CAWRGNSEKLFF
TRBV6-6	few	TRBJ1-6	CASSGQINSPLHF
TRBV12-3/TRBV12-4	few	TRBJ2-2	CASIPRGRANTGELFF
TRBV20-1	-	TRBJ2-7	CSARLAGGSEQYF
TRBV4-2	-	TRBJ2-3	CASSLRSDLSTDTQYF
TRBV5-1	few	TRBJ2-1	CASSLVLAGAYNEQFF
TRBV21-1	-	TRBJ1-1	CASTITGGDTEAFF
TRBV4-3	few	TRBJ2-1	CASSPGSGRASNEQFF
TRBV3-1	-	TRBJ2-7	CASSQVSNYEQYF
TRBV6-5	few	TRBJ2-5	CASSYTRRGPKETQYF
TRBV4-2	few	TRBJ2-5	CASSQVPGETQYF
TRBV20-1	-	TRBJ2-7	CSAFKDRGIRYEQYF
TRBV5-1	-	TRBJ2-3	CASSLSRVGDTQYF
TRBV30	few	TRBJ2-7	CAWGDGSYEQYF
TRBV29-1	few	TRBJ2-3	CSVGLISGSVSDTQYF
TRBV6-6	few	TRBJ1-2	CASRGGGAANYGYTF
TRBV20-1	-	TRBJ2-7	CSASAVTGGRVYEQYF
TRBV2	-	TRBJ1-2	CASAGARGQGGYTF
TRBV28	-	TRBJ2-1	CASSSTLHRFF
TRBV6-1	few	TRBJ2-3	CASIGTSGPGEDTQYF
TRBV20-1	few	TRBJ2-3	CSARGTADTQYF
TRBV3-1	-	TRBJ1-1	CASSQEPTGNTEAFF
TRBV20-1	-	TRBJ2-7	CSASNRDPYEQYF
TRBV5-1	few	TRBJ1-2	CASSLGGSSGGYTF
TRBV12-3/TRBV12-4	few	TRBJ2-7	CASSFGKNYEQYF
TRBV29-1	-	TRBJ2-5	CSVGETGTWYF
TRBV12-3/TRBV12-4	once	TRBJ2-3	CASSSLVRDTQYF
TRBV5-1	few	TRBJ1-1	CASSLERGTEAFF
TRBV29-1	few	TRBJ2-3	CSAGDPGADTQYF
TRBV20-1	-	TRBJ2-7	CSARTRQYEQYF
TRBV2	-	TRBJ2-6	CASSVLRGAGPGSGANVLTF
TRBV21-1	-	TRBJ2-5	CASSKESRRKERSQETQYF
TRBV29-1	-	TRBJ2-7	CSVALDRGVYEQYF
TRBV9	few	TRBJ1-1	CASSVQQWGTEAFF
TRBV29-1	-	TRBJ1-1	CSVAPRGNTEAFF
TRBV20-1	-	TRBJ2-2	CSATAAGGRGTGELFF
TRBV7-9	-	TRBJ1-5	CASSLVGPQGYQPQHF
TRBV28	-	TRBJ1-5	CASREQGPSNQPQHF
TRBV2	-	TRBJ2-1	CASRASGSMSYNEQFF
TRBV7-2	-	TRBJ1-1	CASRLVGAAGTEAFF
TRBV10-3	many	TRBJ2-3	CAISDSAGPAGDTQYF
TRBV10-3	-	TRBJ1-1	CAISLGQGGINTEAFF
TRBV6-1	-	TRBJ2-7	CASSESAGVNEQYF
TRBV27	-	TRBJ2-5	CASRREVGAQETQYF
TRBV21-1	-	TRBJ2-1	CASSKKVEAGGYYNEQFF